This entry describes one T cell receptor (beta chain). The source of the sample is a study of blood T cell repertoires in COVID-19. About the research overall: Whether acute or convalescent, the COVID-19 samples came from the United States, Italy and Spain. Sample material is recorded as cDNA or gDNA derived from T cells, B-cell-depleted T cells, or PBMCs.

In the study's own analysis: Reference gene primer amplification gave estimated nucleated cell counts. Assay: immunoSEQ multiplex PCR; the TCRdb copy retains only in-frame clones and omits some. The V and J calls and clone size are taken from that table; D and trimming were inferred from the DNA. In the table there are about 250,000 clones, 88% of which are singletons. The ends were cut back, 3 bases at V and 9 bases at J, with 9 bases in the middle. The germline gives CDR1 SEHNR, CDR2 FQNEAQ (reference sequence). This CDR3 has 12 amino acids. The J gene is TRBJ2-1, the V gene TRBV7-9; TRBD1 is a possible D gene (5 bases). This receptor was obtained from a woman in her 40s who had recovered from COVID-19. The specimen was peripheral blood. In DNA form, the CDR3 reads TGTGCCAGCAGCTTTGGGGCAGGTGAGCAGTTCTTC. Translation gives CASSFGAGEQFF.